These 4 T cell receptor beta chains came from one sample sequenced in a study of blood T cell repertoires in COVID-19. Only in-frame clones appear in the TCRdb table, and some are missing; sequencing was by immunoSEQ multiplex PCR. The sample lists under 70,000 clones, roughly 80% occurring once. The sample comprised peripheral blood. Receptor source: a man in his fifties or sixties with acute or convalescent COVID-19.

The DNA of the CDR3 is TGTGCCACCAGTGATTGGGGGGGCCGCCAAGATACGCAGTATTTT. Amino acid sequence: CATSDWGGRQDTQYF. V and J are TRBV24-1 and TRBJ2-3; TRBD2 is a possible D gene (7 bases). The V end lost 2 bases, the J end lost 5 bases, and 13 bases lay between the germline ends. The CDR3 loop spans 15 amino acids. CDR1 KGHDR and CDR2 SFDVKD come from the germline V gene.

The V and J genes are TRBV29-1 and TRBJ1-4; no clear D. The CDR3 sequence is 13 residues long. CDR1 and CDR2 (germline): SQVTM, ANQGSEA. The V end lost 4 bases, the J end lost 8 bases, and 14 bases lay between the germline ends. The DNA of the CDR3 is TGCAGCGTTGTCCCCCTCGACGGGGAAAAACTGTTTTTT. This codes for CSVVPLDGEKLFF.

J is TRBJ1-1 and V is TRBV5-1; possibly TRBD1 for D (5 bases). CDR1 is SGHRS and CDR2 is YFSETQ in the germline V gene. This CDR3 comprises 14 residues. Trimming pared 3 bases from V and 0 bases from J, leaving 9 bases between. DNA for the CDR3: TGCGCCAGCAGCTGGGGGGATTTGAACACTGAAGCTTTCTTT. Residues: CASSWGDLNTEAFF.

This sequence joins TRBV27 and TRBJ2-5; TRBD1 aligns across 7 bases. The germline V gene encodes CDR1 MNHEY and CDR2 SMNVEV (reference sequence). J lost 4 bases, V lost 6 bases, and 5 bases had no gene match. The CDR3 has 13 residues. The CDR3 reads CASRKRGPETQYF. The CDR3 DNA sequence: TGTGCCAGCAGGAAAAGGGGGCCAGAGACCCAGTACTTC.